Listed below are T cell receptor beta chains from one sample, sequenced in a study of response to subunit inactivated influenza vaccine. MiXCR, run by TCRdb on the RT-PCR reads, gives a single entry per CDR3 protein. The table shows roughly 650,000 distinct CDR3 sequences, with approximately 14% occurring only once. Sample: PBMCs from blood, taken roughly 12 days after vaccination. Source of these receptors: a man aged 45-65 years who received an inactivated influenza vaccine. The CDR3 runs from the conserved cysteine through the conserved F or W. The D gene is left open where the match is weak. Rows may omit the clone size; those that give it use once, few, many or a size class.

j_call: TRBJ1-6; d_call: TRBD1; cdr3_length: 15; clone_size: many; v_call: TRBV11-2; cdr3_aa: CASSLVGQGGSPLHF; cdr3_nt: TGTGCCAGCAGCTTAGTGGGACAGGGCGGCTCACCCCTCCACTTT
j_call: TRBJ2-7; d_call: NA; cdr3_length: 16; clone_size: NA; v_call: TRBV4-3; cdr3_aa: CASSQDRGTATYEQYF; cdr3_nt: TGCGCCAGCAGCCAAGATCGGGGGACAGCGACCTACGAGCAGTACTTC
j_call: TRBJ2-5; d_call: TRBD2; cdr3_length: 15; clone_size: NA; v_call: TRBV7-9; cdr3_aa: CASRPRTSGSETQYF; cdr3_nt: TGTGCCAGCAGACCTCGGACTAGCGGGAGCGAGACCCAGTACTTC
j_call: TRBJ2-3; d_call: NA; cdr3_length: 12; clone_size: few; v_call: TRBV7-9; cdr3_aa: CASSSVVSTQYF; cdr3_nt: TGTGCCAGCAGCTCGGTAGTTTCCACGCAGTATTTT
j_call: TRBJ2-1; d_call: TRBD2; cdr3_length: 15; clone_size: few; v_call: TRBV10-3; cdr3_aa: CAISEPAGARDEQFF; cdr3_nt: TGTGCCATCAGTGAGCCAGCGGGGGCCAGGGATGAGCAGTTCTTC
j_call: TRBJ1-5; d_call: NA; cdr3_length: 13; clone_size: NA; v_call: TRBV7-2; cdr3_aa: CASSPGRASAQHF; cdr3_nt: TGTGCCAGCAGCCCGGGCCGGGCGTCGGCCCAGCATTTT
j_call: TRBJ2-5; d_call: NA; cdr3_length: 13; clone_size: few; v_call: TRBV2; cdr3_aa: CASSVTLQETQYF; cdr3_nt: TGTGCCAGCAGTGTGACACTCCAAGAGACCCAGTACTTC
j_call: TRBJ1-2; d_call: TRBD1; cdr3_length: 12; clone_size: NA; v_call: TRBV5-6; cdr3_aa: CASSSGTDGYTF; cdr3_nt: TGTGCCAGCAGCTCCGGGACAGATGGCTACACCTTC
j_call: TRBJ2-5; d_call: TRBD1; cdr3_length: 16; clone_size: few; v_call: TRBV5-5; cdr3_aa: CASSFRGQGFQETQYF; cdr3_nt: TGTGCCAGCAGCTTTAGGGGACAGGGGTTTCAAGAGACCCAGTACTTC
j_call: TRBJ2-7; d_call: TRBD2; cdr3_length: 15; clone_size: once; v_call: TRBV12-3/TRBV12-4; cdr3_aa: CASSFGLADSYEQYF; cdr3_nt: TGTGCCAGCAGTTTTGGGCTAGCGGACTCCTACGAGCAGTACTTC
j_call: TRBJ2-1; d_call: NA; cdr3_length: 11; clone_size: NA; v_call: TRBV3-1; cdr3_aa: CASSQPNEQFF; cdr3_nt: TGTGCCAGCAGCCAACCAAATGAGCAGTTCTTC
j_call: TRBJ2-4; d_call: TRBD1; cdr3_length: 17; clone_size: few; v_call: TRBV3-1; cdr3_aa: CASSQDQGALAKNIQYF; cdr3_nt: TGTGCCAGCAGCCAGGACCAGGGGGCCCTAGCCAAAAACATTCAGTACTTC
j_call: TRBJ2-2; d_call: NA; cdr3_length: 17; clone_size: few; v_call: TRBV7-8; cdr3_aa: CASSLHAGWKNTGELFF; cdr3_nt: TGTGCCAGCAGCTTACATGCAGGCTGGAAGAACACCGGGGAGCTGTTTTTT
j_call: TRBJ1-4; d_call: TRBD1; cdr3_length: 14; clone_size: NA; v_call: TRBV7-9; cdr3_aa: CASSWGTGNEKLFF; cdr3_nt: TGTGCCAGCAGCTGGGGGACAGGGAATGAAAAACTGTTTTTT
j_call: TRBJ2-7; d_call: TRBD1; cdr3_length: 15; clone_size: NA; v_call: TRBV5-1; cdr3_aa: CASSSNTGGPYEQYF; cdr3_nt: TGCGCCAGCAGCTCTAACACAGGGGGACCCTACGAGCAGTACTTC
j_call: TRBJ1-1; d_call: NA; cdr3_length: 15; clone_size: NA; v_call: TRBV28; cdr3_aa: CASSLPRAGNTEAFF; cdr3_nt: TGTGCCAGCAGTCTCCCCCGGGCGGGGAACACTGAAGCTTTCTTT
j_call: TRBJ2-1; d_call: NA; cdr3_length: 13; clone_size: many; v_call: TRBV30; cdr3_aa: CAWRALLSNEQFF; cdr3_nt: TGTGCCTGGAGGGCCTTACTCAGCAATGAGCAGTTCTTC
j_call: TRBJ2-1; d_call: NA; cdr3_length: 13; clone_size: few; v_call: TRBV29-1; cdr3_aa: CSVRQGGGNEQFF; cdr3_nt: TGCAGCGTCCGACAGGGAGGGGGCAATGAGCAGTTCTTC
j_call: TRBJ2-1; d_call: NA; cdr3_length: 14; clone_size: NA; v_call: TRBV20-1; cdr3_aa: CSASRRGWANEQFF; cdr3_nt: TGCAGTGCTAGTCGTAGAGGGTGGGCGAATGAGCAGTTCTTC
j_call: TRBJ2-7; d_call: NA; cdr3_length: 11; clone_size: few; v_call: TRBV20-1; cdr3_aa: CSVGRRDEQYF; cdr3_nt: TGCAGTGTGGGCAGGCGGGACGAGCAGTACTTC
j_call: TRBJ1-1; d_call: NA; cdr3_length: 16; clone_size: NA; v_call: TRBV9; cdr3_aa: CASSVGGVGPNTEAFF; cdr3_nt: TGTGCCAGCAGCGTAGGAGGGGTGGGCCCGAACACTGAAGCTTTCTTT
j_call: TRBJ2-3; d_call: TRBD1; cdr3_length: 15; clone_size: NA; v_call: TRBV5-1; cdr3_aa: CASSLTGGSMNTQYF; cdr3_nt: TGCGCCAGCAGCTTGACAGGGGGCTCTATGAATACGCAGTATTTT
j_call: TRBJ2-2; d_call: NA; cdr3_length: 15; clone_size: NA; v_call: TRBV4-1; cdr3_aa: CASSPPLTAAGELFF; cdr3_nt: TGCGCCAGCAGCCCCCCCTTGACTGCGGCCGGGGAGCTGTTTTTT
j_call: TRBJ1-2; d_call: NA; cdr3_length: 13; clone_size: few; v_call: TRBV20-1; cdr3_aa: CSFLGQSEEGYTF; cdr3_nt: TGCAGTTTCCTAGGACAGTCCGAAGAGGGCTACACCTTC
j_call: TRBJ1-1; d_call: NA; cdr3_length: 14; clone_size: NA; v_call: TRBV20-1; cdr3_aa: CSVLRDTKNTEAFF; cdr3_nt: TGCAGTGTCCTAAGGGACACAAAGAACACTGAAGCTTTCTTT
j_call: TRBJ2-1; d_call: NA; cdr3_length: 13; clone_size: NA; v_call: TRBV5-1; cdr3_aa: CASSSKLPGEQFF; cdr3_nt: TGCGCCAGCAGCTCCAAACTTCCCGGTGAGCAGTTCTTC
j_call: TRBJ1-1; d_call: TRBD1; cdr3_length: 14; clone_size: NA; v_call: TRBV29-1; cdr3_aa: CSVQRRTGNTEAFF; cdr3_nt: TGCAGCGTTCAACGGCGGACAGGGAACACTGAAGCTTTCTTT
j_call: TRBJ2-1; d_call: NA; cdr3_length: 11; clone_size: NA; v_call: TRBV28; cdr3_aa: CASSSTNGEFF; cdr3_nt: TGTGCCAGCAGTTCTACAAACGGCGAGTTCTTC
j_call: TRBJ2-5; d_call: TRBD1; cdr3_length: 13; clone_size: NA; v_call: TRBV20-1; cdr3_aa: CSVRGQGKETQYF; cdr3_nt: TGCAGTGTTCGGGGACAGGGTAAAGAGACCCAGTACTTC
j_call: TRBJ2-5; d_call: TRBD1; cdr3_length: 14; clone_size: few; v_call: TRBV6-4; cdr3_aa: CASRSGTAKETQYF; cdr3_nt: TGTGCCAGCAGATCCGGGACAGCTAAAGAGACCCAGTACTTC
j_call: TRBJ2-7; d_call: NA; cdr3_length: 17; clone_size: NA; v_call: TRBV21-1; cdr3_aa: CASSIPGQMSREYEQYF; cdr3_nt: TGTGCCAGCAGCATCCCGGGACAGATGAGCCGCGAGTACGAGCAGTACTTC
j_call: TRBJ1-1; d_call: NA; cdr3_length: 11; clone_size: NA; v_call: TRBV20-1; cdr3_aa: CSARDMTEAFF; cdr3_nt: TGCAGTGCTAGAGATATGACTGAAGCTTTCTTT
j_call: TRBJ2-5; d_call: NA; cdr3_length: 16; clone_size: NA; v_call: TRBV7-2; cdr3_aa: CASSLMSGRGQETQYF; cdr3_nt: TGTGCCAGCAGCCTCATGAGTGGGCGGGGTCAAGAGACCCAGTACTTC
j_call: TRBJ2-7; d_call: TRBD2; cdr3_length: 16; clone_size: NA; v_call: TRBV4-3; cdr3_aa: CASSPYKGREVYEQYF; cdr3_nt: TGCGCCAGCAGCCCCTATAAGGGGCGGGAGGTCTACGAGCAGTACTTC
j_call: TRBJ2-7; d_call: NA; cdr3_length: 13; clone_size: NA; v_call: TRBV10-3; cdr3_aa: CAISESEGHEQYF; cdr3_nt: TGTGCCATCAGTGAGTCTGAGGGCCACGAGCAGTACTTC
j_call: TRBJ2-1; d_call: TRBD2; cdr3_length: 18; clone_size: NA; v_call: TRBV14; cdr3_aa: CASSQDVMEWEGLDEQFF; cdr3_nt: TGTGCCAGCAGCCAAGACGTTATGGAGTGGGAGGGCCTCGATGAGCAGTTCTTC
j_call: TRBJ2-7; d_call: TRBD1; cdr3_length: 16; clone_size: few; v_call: TRBV6-5; cdr3_aa: CASSYFDRGPSYEQYF; cdr3_nt: TGTGCCAGCAGTTACTTCGACAGGGGACCCTCCTACGAGCAGTACTTC
j_call: TRBJ1-4; d_call: NA; cdr3_length: 13; clone_size: few; v_call: TRBV10-3; cdr3_aa: CAISGQRNEKLFF; cdr3_nt: TGTGCCATCAGTGGGCAGAGGAATGAAAAACTGTTTTTT
j_call: TRBJ2-4; d_call: NA; cdr3_length: 14; clone_size: NA; v_call: TRBV6-2/TRBV6-3; cdr3_aa: CASSYSQGWSIQYF; cdr3_nt: TGTGCCAGCAGTTACTCACAGGGATGGAGCATTCAGTACTTC
j_call: TRBJ2-2; d_call: TRBD1; cdr3_length: 15; clone_size: NA; v_call: TRBV12-3/TRBV12-4; cdr3_aa: CASTLTGSATGELFF; cdr3_nt: TGTGCCAGCACCTTGACAGGGAGCGCCACCGGGGAGCTGTTTTTT
j_call: TRBJ2-2; d_call: NA; cdr3_length: 14; clone_size: NA; v_call: TRBV12-3/TRBV12-4; cdr3_aa: CATRLGGGTGELFF; cdr3_nt: TGTGCCACGCGACTTGGGGGCGGCACCGGGGAGCTGTTTTTT
j_call: TRBJ2-1; d_call: NA; cdr3_length: 14; clone_size: many; v_call: TRBV6-1; cdr3_aa: CASGRGFGDNEQFF; cdr3_nt: TGTGCCAGTGGTCGGGGGTTTGGGGACAATGAGCAGTTCTTC
j_call: TRBJ2-7; d_call: NA; cdr3_length: 12; clone_size: few; v_call: TRBV6-2/TRBV6-3; cdr3_aa: CASKSVFPEQYF; cdr3_nt: TGTGCCAGCAAATCGGTTTTCCCAGAGCAGTACTTC